This T cell receptor beta chain originates from a study of vaccination and CD4 T cells after COVID-19. Across the whole study: Convalescent cases consisted of six males and four females, of whom two were Hispanic. Control cultures, each given a CEFX pool, an HIV-1 Nef pool, or no peptide, were included.

Described treatment: approximately nine-day PBMC culture with coronavirus spike peptide pools or control peptides (ViraFEST assay). Antigen-specific T cells were expanded with peptide pools by ViraFEST, and TCRs were then sequenced. Concerning this clonotype: Its antigen is not identified.

Sequencing of DNA taken from cultured CD4+ T cells relied on the Oncomine TCR Beta short-read assay. Genomic DNA was extracted from cultured CD4+ T cells. TCRdb independently ran MiXCR on the PCR reads; one entry per CDR3 protein. The sample carries more than 10,000 distinct CDR3 sequences, just over 35% recorded once. Germline V gene data show CDR1 as LGHNA and CDR2 as YNFKEQ. The CDR3 totals 15 residues. V dropped 0 bases and J dropped 4 bases, with 10 bases sitting between them. Sequences were obtained from cultured CD4+ T cells from blood. The rearrangement links TRBV4-2 to TRBJ1-5, with D possibly TRBD1 on 5 matching bases. This TCR was sampled from a human donor with COVID-19. The CDR3 coding sequence is TGTGCCAGCAGCCAAGAGGGGGACGGGAATCAGCCCCAGCATTTT. Amino acids: CASSQEGDGNQPQHF.